The present T cell receptor (beta chain) was sequenced within a study of graft-versus-host responses after intestinal transplantation. Turning to the study itself: The whole recipient group had anti-thymocyte globulin induction followed by tacrolimus and steroids for about three years.

To note about this clone: Its antigen is not known.

J lost 7 bases, V lost 1 base, and 4 bases had no gene match. Germline V gives CDR1 SEHNR, CDR2 FQNEAQ (reference sequence). This CDR3 spans 15 amino acids. Regarding the study as a whole: Among recipient marrow samples, GvH clones were found; some appeared first in ileum or blood. An association linked early post-transplant HvG declines with peak circulating GvH clone levels.

Using immunoSEQ multiplex PCR, the repertoire was profiled, and TCRdb retains in-frame clones only, with some absent. The sample includes tens of thousands of clones, about 91% seen only once; the top ten take nearly 0.5%. Sequenced here: unstimulated CD8+ T cells sorted from spleen or lymph node cells, sampled before intestinal transplant. The genes are TRBV7-9 and TRBJ2-1; 10 bases align to TRBD1. The receptor's source is a human donor who received an intestinal transplant. The CDR3 region is CASSLGGDRGNEQFF. CDR3 sequence (DNA): TGTGCCAGCAGCTTAGGGGGGGACAGGGGAAATGAGCAGTTCTTC.